These 21 T cell receptor beta chains were sequenced from one sample in a study of cytomegalovirus exposure and HLA in healthy donors. Researchers ran the PCR with 60 Vbeta and 13 Jbeta primers. Sequencing used immunoSEQ multiplex PCR; TCRdb keeps in-frame clones, though not all of them. Of around 190,000 clones listed, about 9.4% are singletons. Specimen: PBMCs. The receptors were gathered from a woman aged 25 to 45 in good health and CMV-seropositive.

This clone was recorded a few times. This chain connects TRBV29-1 to TRBJ2-5; TRBD1 is a possible D gene (6 bases). Trimming left V 5 bases short and J 7 bases short, with 20 bases between. The germline CDR1 and CDR2 sequences are SQVTM and ANQGSEA. The CDR3 runs 14 residues. This CDR3 reads CSVSRGSERGTQYF. In nucleotides, the CDR3 is TGCAGCGTTTCGAGGGGGAGCGAAAGGGGGACCCAGTACTTC.

There are a few counts of this clone. This rearrangement joins TRBV6-5 to TRBJ2-7; TRBD1 aligns across 10 bases. Per germline, CDR1 MNHEY and CDR2 SVGAGI. This CDR3 has 14 residues. The ends lost 4 bases at V and 3 bases at J; junction bases unmatched: 3. The CDR3 loop is CASSSGTGVYEQYF. CDR3 in DNA: TGTGCCAGCAGTTCCGGGACAGGGGTCTACGAGCAGTACTTC.

This clone was observed a few times. This chain joins TRBV29-1 and TRBJ2-1; tentative D call: TRBD2 (6 bases). The V end lost 4 bases, the J end lost 13 bases, and 14 bases lay between the germline ends. The CDR3 length is 11 residues. CDR1 SQVTM and CDR2 ANQGSEA come from the germline V gene. This CDR3 is CSVAGGVSQFF. The DNA of the CDR3 is TGCAGCGTTGCGGGCGGGGTTTCTCAGTTCTTC.

The J gene is TRBJ1-4, the V gene TRBV5-1; 7 nucleotides line up with TRBD1. After removal of 2 bases from V and 8 bases from J, the junction contained 12 bases not matched to a gene. Germline V CDR1 and CDR2: SGHRS, YFSETQ. This CDR3 is 16 amino acids long. Here the CDR3 DNA reads TGCGCCAGCAGCTTTGACCCGACAGGGCAGGCGGAAAAACTGTTTTTT. Protein product: CASSFDPTGQAEKLFF.

This clone has only a few counts. This chain uses TRBV5-1 with TRBJ2-5; 8 bases align to TRBD2. The last part of the DNA fits TRBJ2-7 better; the J call may be wrong. The germline V gene has CDR1 SGHRS and CDR2 YFSETQ. The CDR3 consists of 15 residues. The DNA for the CDR3 is TGCGCCAGCAGCATTTGGACTAGCCCGGGCTACGAGCAGTACTTC. Translation: CASSIWTSPGYEQYF.

The chain carries TRBV11-2 and TRBJ2-7; D gene uncertain. Trimming pared 3 bases from V and 3 bases from J, leaving 15 bases between. The CDR3 sequence is 15 residues long. Germline CDR1 and CDR2: SGHAT and FQNNGV. CDR3 in amino acids: CASSFGQDPLYEQYF. Here the CDR3 DNA reads TGTGCCAGCAGCTTCGGCCAGGATCCCCTCTACGAGCAGTACTTC.

J is TRBJ2-2 and V is TRBV6-5; a possible D gene is TRBD2 (5 bases). V was clipped by 2 bases and J by 7 bases, with 17 bases between them. The germline V gene has CDR1 MNHEY and CDR2 SVGAGI. The CDR3 covers 16 residues. The CDR3 sequence: CASSYPGPVGIGELFF. The CDR3 DNA follows: TGTGCCAGCAGTTACCCTGGACCCGTCGGGATCGGGGAGCTGTTTTTT.

This chain joins TRBV2 and TRBJ2-5, with D hard to call. This CDR3 comprises 12 residues. Germline V gene lookup returns CDR1 SNHLY and CDR2 FYNNEI. V was shortened by 6 bases and J by 5 bases, with 10 bases between the two germline ends. The CDR3 region has the DNA TGTGCCAGCAGCGTACGGGTGGAGACCCAGTACTTC. This gives the protein CASSVRVETQYF.

This chain uses TRBV5-1 with TRBJ1-2; maybe TRBD1 (5 bases). This CDR3 is built from 13 residues. V was shortened by 0 bases and J by 5 bases, with 8 bases between the two germline ends. Germline CDR1 reads SGHRS; CDR2 reads YFSETQ. The CDR3 bases are TGCGCCAGCAGCTTGGGACAGAGTTATGGCTACACCTTC. Translated, it gives CASSLGQSYGYTF.

The rearrangement links TRBV5-8 to TRBJ2-2, with no clear D. The CDR3 runs 13 residues. Germline CDR1 is SGHTS and CDR2 is YDEGEE. The ends were cut back, 2 bases at V and 6 bases at J, with 8 bases in the middle. CDR3 bases: TGTGCCAGCAGCTTCGTTCGCGCCGGGGAGCTGTTTTTT. Its translation: CASSFVRAGELFF.

The sample holds a few counts of this clone. The chain recombines TRBV5-1 with TRBJ1-1; 8 bases map to TRBD1. Trimming cost V 9 bases and J 0 bases; bases outside gene matches: 7. The V gene's germline CDR1 is SGHRS and CDR2 YFSETQ. This CDR3 region has 14 residues. The CDR3 protein is CATRQGSMNTEAFF. The CDR3 DNA reads TGCGCCACCCGACAGGGGAGCATGAACACTGAAGCTTTCTTT.

In its sample, this clone was seen a few times. The CDR3 protein is CASRQGGTQYF. CDR3 DNA: TGTGCCAGCAGGCAGGGGGGCACGCAGTATTTT. The chain joins TRBV2 to TRBJ2-3, with D perhaps TRBD1 (7 bases). In germline, CDR1 is SNHLY, CDR2 FYNNEI. This CDR3 comprises 11 residues. V was trimmed by 6 bases and J by 9 bases, leaving 10 bases between them.

Comments on this clone: The identical CDR3 is also encoded by other nucleotide sequences in the sample. The chain links TRBV5-1 to TRBJ2-3, with 11 bases that match TRBD2. V lost 0 bases to trimming and J lost 2 bases; unmatched junction nucleotides: 2. This CDR3 has 16 amino acids. From germline, CDR1 is SGHRS and CDR2 YFSETQ. The CDR3 is CASSLGLAGFTDTQYF. In DNA form, the CDR3 reads TGCGCCAGCAGCTTGGGACTAGCGGGGTTCACAGATACGCAGTATTTT. Looking up the rest from reference TRBV5-1 and TRBJ2-3 gives the full variable domain: KAGVTQTPRYLIKTRGQQVTLSCSPISGHRSVSWYQQTPGQGLQFLFEYFSETQRNKGNFPGRFSGRQFSNSRSEMNVSTLELGDSALYLCASSLGLAGFTDTQYFGPGTRLTVL.

The chain recombines TRBV5-1 with TRBJ2-2; no clear D. The ends were cut back, 4 bases at V and 6 bases at J, with 13 bases in the middle. Germline CDR1 reads SGHRS; CDR2 reads YFSETQ. CDR3 length: 14 amino acids. This chain's CDR3 is CASSDPRQAGELFF. CDR3 coding DNA: TGCGCCAGCAGCGATCCCCGACAAGCCGGGGAGCTGTTTTTT.

This sequence joins TRBV7-9 and TRBJ2-1; no firm D call. V dropped 1 base and J dropped 15 bases, with 16 bases sitting between them. Germline CDR1 and CDR2: SEHNR and FQNEAQ (reference sequence). The CDR3 sequence is 13 residues long. In nucleotides, the CDR3 is TGTGCCAGCAGCTTAGGCGATTTCGGTCCCCTGTTCTTC. This sequence encodes CASSLGDFGPLFF.

J is TRBJ2-3 and V is TRBV18, with D possibly TRBD1 on 5 matching bases. This CDR3 contains 14 residues. The ends were cut back, 4 bases at V and 1 base at J, with 9 bases in the middle. Germline-derived CDR1 and CDR2 are KGHSH and LQKENI. As DNA, the CDR3 is TGTGCCAGCTCACAGCAGGGTGGCACAGATACGCAGTATTTT. Encoded protein: CASSQQGGTDTQYF.

This clone was detected a few times. This chain uses TRBV29-1 with TRBJ1-3; D uncertain. The CDR3 totals 15 residues. Germline loops: CDR1 SQVTM, CDR2 ANQGSEA. The V gene lost 3 bases and the J gene lost 0 bases, with 12 bases spanning the gap. The DNA for the CDR3 is TGCAGCGTTGAGGCGGCGCAAGGCTCTGGAAACACCATATATTTT. Translated: CSVEAAQGSGNTIYF.

This clone was detected a few times. The chain combines TRBV27 with TRBJ1-5; D is undetermined. Trimming took off 6 bases at V and 1 base at J, with 13 bases between the two ends. CDR1 is MNHEY, CDR2 SMNVEV, per germline (reference sequence). CDR3 length: 15 amino acids. Written as DNA, the CDR3 is TGTGCCAGCAGCCAACAAGCGGGAAGCAATCAGCCCCAGCATTTT. This codes for CASSQQAGSNQPQHF.

This clone came up a few times. V is TRBV21-1 and J is TRBJ1-1. TRBV21-1 is flagged as a pseudogene. The CDR3 length is 13 residues. The CDR3 DNA reads as TGTGCCAGCAGCAAAGGGGGGGACACTGAAGCTTTCTTT. Protein sequence: CASSKGGDTEAFF.

The chain combines TRBV5-1 with TRBJ2-1; D ambiguous. CDR3 length equals 14 residues. The V gene lost 3 bases and the J gene lost 7 bases, with 14 bases spanning the gap. Looked up from germline, CDR1 is SGHRS and CDR2 is YFSETQ. CDR3 sequence reads: CASSSSGPWNEQFF. CDR3 in DNA: TGCGCCAGCAGCTCTTCTGGCCCCTGGAATGAGCAGTTCTTC.

This clone was picked up a small number of times. The V call is TRBV15, the J call TRBJ2-2; TRBD2 aligns across 12 bases. J lost 5 bases, V lost 0 bases, and 10 bases had no gene match. CDR1 and CDR2 from the germline V gene are LNHNV and YYDKDF (reference sequence). There are 19 residues in the CDR3. CDR3 loop: CATSRDWASGRARTGELFF. The CDR3 DNA is TGTGCCACCAGCAGAGATTGGGCTAGCGGGAGGGCGAGGACCGGGGAGCTGTTTTTT.